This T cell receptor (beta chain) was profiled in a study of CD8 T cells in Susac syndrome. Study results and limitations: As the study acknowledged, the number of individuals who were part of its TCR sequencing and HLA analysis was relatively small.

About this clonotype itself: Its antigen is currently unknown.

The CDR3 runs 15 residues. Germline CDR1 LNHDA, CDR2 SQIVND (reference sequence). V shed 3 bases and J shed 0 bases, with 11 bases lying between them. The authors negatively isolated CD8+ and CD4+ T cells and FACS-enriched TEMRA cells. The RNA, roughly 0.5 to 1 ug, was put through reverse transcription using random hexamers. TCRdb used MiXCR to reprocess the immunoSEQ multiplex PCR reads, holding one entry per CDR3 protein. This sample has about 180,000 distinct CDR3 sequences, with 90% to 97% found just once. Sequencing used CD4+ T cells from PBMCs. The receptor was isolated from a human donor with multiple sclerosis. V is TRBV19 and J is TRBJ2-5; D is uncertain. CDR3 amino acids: CASSIHPRYQETQYF. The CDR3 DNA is TGTGCCAGTAGTATCCACCCACGGTACCAAGAGACCCAGTACTTC.